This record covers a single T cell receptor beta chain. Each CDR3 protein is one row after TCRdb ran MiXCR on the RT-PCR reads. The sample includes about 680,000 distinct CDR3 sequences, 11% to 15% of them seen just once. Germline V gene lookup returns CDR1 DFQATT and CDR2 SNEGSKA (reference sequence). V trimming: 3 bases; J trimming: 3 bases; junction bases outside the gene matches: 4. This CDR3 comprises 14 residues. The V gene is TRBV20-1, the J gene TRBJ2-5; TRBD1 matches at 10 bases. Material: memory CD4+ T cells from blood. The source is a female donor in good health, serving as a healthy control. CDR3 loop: CSASGDRGEETQYF. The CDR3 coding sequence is TGCAGTGCTAGTGGGGACAGGGGAGAAGAGACCCAGTACTTC.